This is a list of T cell receptor beta chains from one sample in a study of technical replicates of blood from a handful of donors. Some clones are missing from TCRdb's copy, which holds only in-frame ones; the method was immunoSEQ multiplex PCR. The data contain 60,000 to 75,000 clones, approximately 87% of them singletons. Sequencing input: PBMCs. The receptors originated from a human donor in good health. Some clones in this sample may be carry-over from other donors' samples. CDR3s include the opening cysteine and the closing phenylalanine or tryptophan. Each record gives: J gene, D gene, clone size, V gene, CDR3 protein, CDR3 DNA. The D gene is left open where the match is weak. Size is omitted from some rows. Given values are once, few, many or a class for expanded clones.

>TRBJ1-4|TRBD1|once|TRBV9
CASSPTPGQGEKLFF
TGTGCCAGCAGCCCCACACCGGGACAGGGCGAAAAACTGTTTTTT
>TRBJ2-6|-|-|TRBV7-9
CASSLASLSGANVLTF
TGTGCCAGCAGCTTAGCTTCCCTCTCTGGGGCCAACGTCCTGACTTTC
>TRBJ1-1|-|-|TRBV4-3
CASSQDRREAFF
TGCGCCAGCAGCCAAGATAGGAGGGAAGCTTTCTTT
>TRBJ2-7|-|-|TRBV5-4
CASSARNEQYF
TGTGCCAGCAGCGCCAGAAACGAGCAGTACTTC
>TRBJ2-7|-|-|TRBV10-3
CAISRTANEQYF
TGTGCCATCAGTAGGACTGCAAACGAGCAGTACTTC
>TRBJ2-2|TRBD2|-|TRBV4-2
CASSQLLQTSGSAGELFF
TGTGCCAGCAGCCAGCTGCTACAAACTAGCGGGAGCGCCGGGGAGCTGTTTTTT
>TRBJ2-1|TRBD1|-|TRBV13
CASSLGQGASNEQFF
TGTGCCAGCAGCTTAGGGCAGGGGGCCAGCAATGAGCAGTTCTTC
>TRBJ1-1|TRBD1|-|TRBV12-5
CASGLVSGQAVCWYEAFF
TGTGCTAGTGGTTTGGTCTCGGGACAGGCGGTATGTTGGTATGAAGCTTTCTTT
>TRBJ2-5|TRBD2|-|TRBV6-5
CASAWTSKETQYF
TGTGCCAGCGCTTGGACTAGCAAAGAGACCCAGTACTTC
>TRBJ1-3|-|-|TRBV6-1
CASSTSSGNTIYF
TGTGCCAGCAGTACGAGCTCTGGAAACACCATATATTTT
>TRBJ1-5|-|-|TRBV5-6
CASSLRQSLQPQHF
TGTGCCAGCAGCTTAAGACAGTCCCTCCAGCCCCAGCATTTT
>TRBJ2-7|TRBD1|-|TRBV18
CASSPADRQGGNDEQYF
TGTGCCAGCTCACCGGCAGACAGACAGGGGGGGAACGACGAGCAGTACTTC
>TRBJ2-1|TRBD2|few|TRBV7-8
CASSLVSSGANEQFF
TGTGCCAGCAGCTTAGTATCTAGCGGGGCGAATGAGCAGTTCTTC
>TRBJ2-3|TRBD2|-|TRBV9
CASRGSGTSGRQDTQYF
TGTGCCAGCAGGGGATCCGGGACTAGCGGGAGACAAGATACGCAGTATTTT
>TRBJ2-1|TRBD2|-|TRBV5-1
CASSPPPAGVYNEQFF
TGCGCCAGCAGCCCGCCCCCTGCGGGAGTGTACAATGAGCAGTTCTTC
>TRBJ2-7|TRBD2|-|TRBV5-1
CASSAKWTSDEQYF
TGCGCCAGCAGCGCGAAATGGACTAGCGATGAGCAGTACTTC
>TRBJ2-2|TRBD1|-|TRBV25-1
CASRDPGQGNTGELFF
TGTGCCAGCAGGGACCCGGGACAGGGTAATACCGGGGAGCTGTTTTTT
>TRBJ1-1|-|-|TRBV5-1
CASSFEEDSNTEAFF
TGCGCCAGCAGCTTCGAAGAGGATTCGAACACTGAAGCTTTCTTT
>TRBJ1-4|TRBD1|-|TRBV6-1
CASSPLGTVNEKLFF
TGTGCCAGCTCCCCCCTCGGGACAGTAAATGAAAAACTGTTTTTT
>TRBJ1-2|-|-|TRBV9
CASRAEDRANYGYTF
TGTGCCAGCAGAGCCGAAGACAGAGCTAACTATGGCTACACCTTC
>TRBJ2-7|-|-|TRBV20-1
CSASTGYEQYF
TGCAGTGCTTCTACAGGGTACGAGCAGTACTTC
>TRBJ1-5|-|-|TRBV19
CASDVGGGNQPQHF
TGTGCCTCCGACGTTGGGGGCGGCAATCAGCCCCAGCATTTT
>TRBJ1-1|-|-|TRBV2
CASSTEGSTEAFF
TGTGCCAGCAGTACCGAGGGTTCCACTGAAGCTTTCTTT
>TRBJ2-5|TRBD2|-|TRBV7-6
CASSPTSGRLGETQYF
TGTGCCAGCAGCCCCACTAGCGGGAGATTGGGAGAGACCCAGTACTTC
>TRBJ2-1|TRBD2|-|TRBV6-1
CASTTGTSNNEQFF
TGTGCCAGCACCACCGGGACTAGCAACAATGAGCAGTTCTTC
>TRBJ2-7|TRBD1|-|TRBV18
CASSRDSNYEQYF
TGTGCCAGCTCACGGGACAGTAACTACGAGCAGTACTTC
>TRBJ2-3|-|-|TRBV13
CASSPDKRFDTDTQYF
TGTGCCAGCAGCCCGGACAAGAGATTCGACACAGATACGCAGTATTTT
>TRBJ1-2|TRBD1|-|TRBV5-6
CASRVTGQGGYGYTF
TGTGCCAGCAGGGTCACGGGACAGGGAGGCTATGGCTACACCTTC
>TRBJ2-3|TRBD2|-|TRBV4-3
CASSPGTSGRDTQYF
TGCGCCAGCAGCCCTGGGACTAGCGGGAGAGATACGCAGTATTTT
>TRBJ1-2|-|-|TRBV4-1
CASSPTGGGYGYTF
TGCGCCAGCAGTCCTACGGGGGGTGGCTATGGCTACACCTTC
>TRBJ1-1|-|-|TRBV2
CASKQGAEAFF
TGTGCCAGCAAACAGGGCGCTGAAGCTTTCTTT
>TRBJ2-5|-|-|TRBV7-2
CASSSLRQETQYF
TGTGCCAGCAGCTCCCTGCGTCAAGAGACCCAGTACTTC
>TRBJ1-4|TRBD1|few|TRBV11-2
CASSLDRGQEKLFF
TGTGCCAGCAGCCTAGACAGGGGTCAAGAAAAACTGTTTTTT
>TRBJ1-1|TRBD1|-|TRBV4-1
CASSRDRLEAFF
TGCGCCAGCAGTCGGGACAGGCTTGAAGCTTTCTTT
>TRBJ2-7|-|-|TRBV25-1
CASSVRGSYEQYF
TGTGCCAGCAGTGTGAGGGGGTCCTACGAGCAGTACTTC
>TRBJ1-6|-|-|TRBV4-1
CASSQDYRRQSSYNSPLHF
TGCGCCAGCAGCCAAGATTACCGAAGACAGAGCTCCTATAATTCACCCCTCCACTTT
>TRBJ1-2|TRBD1|-|TRBV18
CASSPGQGANYGYTF
TGTGCCAGCTCACCCGGACAGGGGGCAAACTATGGCTACACCTTC
>TRBJ1-1|TRBD1|few|TRBV11-1
CASSLDRATEAFF
TGTGCCAGCAGCCTGGACAGGGCCACTGAAGCTTTCTTT
>TRBJ2-5|TRBD2|-|TRBV7-2
CASRIAGGSQETQYF
TGTGCCAGCAGGATAGCGGGCGGTTCCCAAGAGACCCAGTACTTC
>TRBJ2-5|-|-|TRBV5-1
CASSLARETQYF
TGCGCCAGCAGCTTGGCCCGGGAGACCCAGTACTTC
>TRBJ2-7|TRBD1|-|TRBV4-1
CASSQRQGVYEQYF
TGCGCCAGCAGCCAACGACAGGGGGTCTACGAGCAGTACTTC
>TRBJ1-2|-|-|TRBV4-3
CASSPGIGYGYTF
TGCGCCAGCAGCCCCGGAATCGGGTATGGCTACACCTTC
>TRBJ1-2|-|-|TRBV7-8
CASSLGIQDLYTF
TGTGCCAGCAGCCTAGGGATACAGGACCTCTACACCTTC
>TRBJ1-1|-|-|TRBV11-2
CASGLGGTEAFF
TGTGCCAGCGGGCTGGGAGGGACTGAAGCTTTCTTT
>TRBJ2-7|TRBD2|once|TRBV9
CASSVAGGPSYEQYF
TGTGCCAGCAGCGTAGCGGGAGGGCCATCCTACGAGCAGTACTTC
>TRBJ2-7|-|-|TRBV6-4
CASSSEAGYEQYF
TGTGCCAGCAGTTCCGAAGCGGGCTACGAGCAGTACTTC
>TRBJ2-7|TRBD1|-|TRBV5-6
CASSLGTGQLVEQYF
TGTGCCAGCAGCTTGGGGACAGGACAACTCGTGGAGCAGTACTTC
>TRBJ2-7|TRBD2|-|TRBV2
CASSPSGSSYEQYF
TGTGCCAGCAGTCCTAGCGGGAGCTCCTACGAGCAGTACTTC
>TRBJ1-2|TRBD1|-|TRBV18
CASSPDRDSYTF
TGTGCCAGCTCACCCGACAGGGACAGCTACACCTTC
>TRBJ1-4|-|-|TRBV5-1
CASSLEVSAGEKLFF
TGCGCCAGCAGCTTGGAGGTGTCCGCAGGTGAAAAACTGTTTTTT
>TRBJ2-3|-|few|TRBV18
CASSATTDTQYF
TGTGCCAGCTCAGCAACTACAGATACGCAGTATTTT
>TRBJ1-2|-|-|TRBV5-1
CASSLAEGGYGYTF
TGCGCCAGCAGCTTGGCGGAGGGCGGCTATGGCTACACCTTC